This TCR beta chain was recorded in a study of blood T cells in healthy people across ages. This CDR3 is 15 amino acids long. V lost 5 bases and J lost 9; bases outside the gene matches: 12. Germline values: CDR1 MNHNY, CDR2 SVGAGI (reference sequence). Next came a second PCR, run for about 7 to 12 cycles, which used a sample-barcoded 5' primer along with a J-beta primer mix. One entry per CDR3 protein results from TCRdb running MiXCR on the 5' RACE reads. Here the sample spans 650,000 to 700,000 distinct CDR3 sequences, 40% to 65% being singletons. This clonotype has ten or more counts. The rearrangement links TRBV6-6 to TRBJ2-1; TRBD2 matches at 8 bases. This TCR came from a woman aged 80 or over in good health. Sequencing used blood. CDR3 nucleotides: TGTGCCAGCAGTAACGGGGGGGGGGTCGCTGGTGAGCAGTTCTTC. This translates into CASSNGGGVAGEQFF.